Following are 3 T cell receptor beta chains from one sample sequenced in a study of T cell changes during pregnancy in multiple sclerosis (dated by TCRdb to between 2018 and 2021). Libraries were built with the immunoSEQ multiplex PCR assay. Not all clones reach the TCRdb copy of this immuneACCESS table, which keeps in-frame sequences only. Checked studies attribute under half of the gap to unresolved V genes and leave the rest unexplained. The sample table records 100,000 or so clones; 94% of these occur just once. The top ten clones comprise roughly 1% of the sample. The material sequenced was peripheral blood, taken before pregnancy. These receptors all stem from a female donor with multiple sclerosis, enrolled in a pregnancy study.

V usage is TRBV5-1 and J usage is TRBJ2-5, with 9 bases that match TRBD1. The germline gives CDR1 SGHRS, CDR2 YFSETQ. Germline trimming cut 4 bases from V and 3 bases from J; bases unmatched to any gene: 4. This CDR3 contains 14 residues. The CDR3 sequence: CASSPGQGKETQYF. The CDR3 region has the DNA TGCGCCAGCAGCCCGGGACAGGGAAAAGAGACCCAGTACTTC.

This clone was recorded once. The chain couples TRBV14 to TRBJ2-1; 7 nucleotides agree with TRBD1. V was pared by 4 bases and J by 6 bases, with 12 bases of the junction left unmatched. Germline CDR1 reads SGHDN; CDR2 reads FVKESK. The CDR3 extends over 16 amino acids. The DNA of the CDR3 is TGTGCCAGCAGCCTCTACCTTGGGACAGAAATCAATGAGCAGTTCTTC. This encodes CASSLYLGTEINEQFF.

The chain couples TRBV4-2 to TRBJ2-2, with 9 bases identical to TRBD2. V trimming: 5 bases; J trimming: 4 bases; junction bases outside the gene matches: 11. The CDR3 length is 17 residues. The germline V gene has CDR1 LGHNA and CDR2 YNFKEQ. The chain's CDR3 is CASSDKTSGRGTGELFF. DNA of the CDR3: TGTGCCAGCAGCGACAAGACTAGCGGTCGGGGCACCGGGGAGCTGTTTTTT.